The clone carrying this T cell receptor beta chain was counted a single time. This CDR3 is 15 amino acids long. Germline V lookup: CDR1 MNHEY, CDR2 SMNVEV (reference sequence). V dropped 5 bases and J dropped 1; count of bases not matched to a gene: 7. The data derive from a study of shared T cell receptors in the human thymus. Assay: immunoSEQ multiplex PCR; the TCRdb copy retains only in-frame clones and omits some. Among over 350,000 clones, around 93% were seen once, and the ten largest hold roughly 0.02%. The rearrangement joins TRBV27 to TRBJ1-1; 7 bases are a match to TRBD1. The sample consisted of thymocytes. The TCR sequence derives from a human donor. The CDR3 DNA reads as TGTGCCAGCAGTCCACAGGGGATTCCGAACACTGAAGCTTTCTTT. Translated, it gives CASSPQGIPNTEAFF.